These 7 T cell receptor beta chains originate from one sample sequenced in a study of patients and donors after allogeneic stem cell transplantation. TCRdb passed the RT-PCR reads through MiXCR, listing each CDR3 protein once. The sample yields approximately 1,500 distinct CDR3 sequences, roughly 5.1% seen once. Sample: blood, either unsorted or a sorted T cell fraction (not recorded which). Receptor source: a human donor who was either an allogeneic HSCT recipient or a stem cell or donor lymphocyte infusion donor (not recorded which). It is not recorded whose cells these are; they may come from a transplant donor.

Relative to its sample, this clonotype is medium-sized (0.01 to 0.1%). The chain couples TRBV29-1 to TRBJ2-7, with 10 bases lining up with TRBD2. The CDR3 is 13 amino acids. The junction had 0 bases not matched to a gene; V was cut back by 4 bases and J by 0 bases. CDR1 and CDR2 from the germline V gene are SQVTM and ANQGSEA. The CDR3: CSVGTSGSYEQYF. CDR3 DNA sequence: TGCAGCGTTGGGACTAGCGGCTCCTACGAGCAGTACTTC.

This clonotype is judged medium-sized. V and J are TRBV7-9 and TRBJ2-2; 9 bases are a match to TRBD2. From germline, CDR1 is SEHNR and CDR2 FQNEAQ (reference sequence). There are 15 residues in the CDR3. V lost 7 bases and J lost 5; bases outside the gene matches: 8. In DNA form, the CDR3 reads TGTGCCAGCATCCAGAGCGGGAGGACAACCGGGGAGCTGTTTTTT. Translated, it gives CASIQSGRTTGELFF.

This clonotype was detected only a few times. The chain links TRBV6-5 to TRBJ2-2; possibly TRBD1 for D (5 bases). V lost 5 bases to trimming and J lost 4 bases, with 11 bases between them. CDR1 is MNHEY and CDR2 is SVGAGI in the germline V gene. The length of the CDR3 is 14 residues. The CDR3 reads CASSAGPSTGELFF. CDR3 in DNA: TGTGCCAGCAGTGCAGGGCCCAGCACCGGGGAGCTGTTTTTT.

This clonotype is classed as medium-sized. J is TRBJ2-1 and V is TRBV6-5; D perhaps matches TRBD2 (6 bases). The CDR3 sequence is 15 residues long. Between the trimmed V and J ends, which lost 11 bases and 6 bases, there was a span of 23 bases. The germline V gene has CDR1 MNHEY and CDR2 SVGAGI. The CDR3 DNA sequence: TGTGCCGGACCTAGCGTCCGGAATCAAGGCAATGAGCAGTTCTTC. It translates to CAGPSVRNQGNEQFF.

This clonotype was counted only a few times. V is TRBV6-5 and J is TRBJ1-2; no clear D. This CDR3 has 14 residues. Trimming left V 0 bases short and J 6 bases short, with 11 bases between. Germline CDR1 reads MNHEY; CDR2 reads SVGAGI. CDR3 amino acids: CASSYSEGRNGYTF. CDR3 bases: TGTGCCAGCAGTTACTCGGAGGGTAGGAATGGCTACACCTTC.

This clonotype is large (0.1 to 1%) within its sample. The chain links TRBV5-1 to TRBJ2-1; D remains unclear. Germline CDR1 reads SGHRS; CDR2 reads YFSETQ. V was clipped by 1 base and J by 4 bases, with 6 bases between them. The CDR3 spans 13 residues. CDR3 amino acids: CASSLSAYNEQFF. Here the CDR3 DNA reads TGCGCCAGCAGCTTGAGCGCATACAATGAGCAGTTCTTC.

CDR3 in amino acids: CASMDSSRPDTQYF. CDR3 coding DNA: TGTGCCAGCATGGATTCTAGCCGGCCAGATACGCAGTATTTT. The chain uses TRBV12-3 or TRBV12-4 and TRBJ2-3, with D perhaps matching TRBD2 (5 bases). V was trimmed by 7 bases and J by 4 bases, leaving 15 bases between them. The CDR3 is 14 residues long.